This is a list of T cell receptor beta chains from one sample in a study of cytomegalovirus exposure and HLA in healthy donors. Measured with immunoSEQ multiplex PCR; TCRdb has only the in-frame clones, and not every one. Of under 200,000 clones listed, 65% to 80% are singletons. The sequencing sample was made of PBMCs. These TCRs come from a woman in her thirties or forties in good health and CMV-seropositive. Both conserved end residues are trimmed from each CDR3. D genes are given only for firm matches.

D: NA; J: TRBJ1-2; length: 12; V: TRBV7-9; CDR3: ASSRGDLFYGYT
D: NA; J: TRBJ1-1; length: 14; V: TRBV5-4; CDR3: ASSPPSGKSNTEAF
D: NA; J: TRBJ2-6; length: 14; V: TRBV14; CDR3: ASSQLTGSGANVLT
D: NA; J: TRBJ1-1; length: 11; V: TRBV10-3; CDR3: AIRLTANTEAF
D: TRBD1; J: TRBJ1-2; length: 14; V: TRBV5-1; CDR3: ASSLGPWDRVSGYT
D: TRBD2; J: TRBJ2-7; length: 14; V: TRBV4-1; CDR3: ASSQEGERDGVEQY
D: TRBD1; J: TRBJ1-4; length: 12; V: TRBV6-5; CDR3: ASSPGQGREKLF
D: TRBD1; J: TRBJ1-5; length: 11; V: TRBV7-2; CDR3: ASSYRGSQPQH
D: NA; J: TRBJ2-7; length: 10; V: TRBV30; CDR3: AWSVSRYEQY
D: NA; J: TRBJ1-1; length: 15; V: TRBV14; CDR3: ASSQDGEVHMNTEAF
D: NA; J: TRBJ2-3; length: 12; V: TRBV30; CDR3: AWTSRRGADTQY
D: TRBD1; J: TRBJ2-2; length: 12; V: TRBV30; CDR3: AWAPGQGIGELF
D: TRBD1; J: TRBJ1-2; length: 12; V: TRBV7-2; CDR3: ASSLRTGRDGYT
D: TRBD2; J: TRBJ2-1; length: 15; V: TRBV5-1; CDR3: ASSSGLAGISYNEQF
D: NA; J: TRBJ2-3; length: 14; V: TRBV29-1; CDR3: SVERFLDVLANTQY
D: TRBD2; J: TRBJ2-5; length: 14; V: TRBV4-3; CDR3: ASSQDQSAGGETQY